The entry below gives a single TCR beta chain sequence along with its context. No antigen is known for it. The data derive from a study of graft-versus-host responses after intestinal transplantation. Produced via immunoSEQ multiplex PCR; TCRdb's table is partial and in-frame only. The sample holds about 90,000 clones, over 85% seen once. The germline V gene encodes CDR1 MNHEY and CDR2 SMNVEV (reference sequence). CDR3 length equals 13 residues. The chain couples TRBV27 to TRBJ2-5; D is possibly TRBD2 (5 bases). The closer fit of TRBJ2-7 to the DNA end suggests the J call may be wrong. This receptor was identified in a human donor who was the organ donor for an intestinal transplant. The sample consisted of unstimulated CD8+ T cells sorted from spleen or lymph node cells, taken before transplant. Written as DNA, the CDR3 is TGTGCCAGCAGTCCACCCCCCGGGGTCGAGCAGTACTTC. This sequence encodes CASSPPPGVEQYF.